A selection of T cell receptor beta chains follows, all from one sample in a study of OX40 agonist ivuxolimab in advanced cancers. Only in-frame clones appear in the TCRdb table, and some are missing; sequencing was by immunoSEQ multiplex PCR. The repertoire holds fewer than 20,000 clones, with about 81% as singletons. The sequenced sample was CD4+ or CD8+ T cells sorted from blood, obtained in a trial of the OX40 agonist ivuxolimab. Receptors originate from an adult with an advanced solid tumor such as melanoma, head and neck, liver or kidney cancer. Each CDR3 is given with its conserved first and last residue. D genes are given only for firm matches.

V	D	J	DNA	CDR3
TRBV9	-	TRBJ1-2	TGTGCCAGCAGCGATGGGGGGCAGGGTAACTATGGCTACACCTTC	CASSDGGQGNYGYTF
TRBV7-9	-	TRBJ2-5	TGTGCCAGCAACTCCGGGTTTGGGCGCCAAGAGACCCAGTACTTC	CASNSGFGRQETQYF
TRBV4-1	-	TRBJ1-1	TGCGCCAGCAGCCAAGGGCCTGAAGCTTTCTTT	CASSQGPEAFF
TRBV6-5	-	TRBJ2-6	TGTGCCAGCAGTCGGTCGTTCTCTGGGGCCAACGTCCTGACTTTC	CASSRSFSGANVLTF
TRBV28	TRBD1	TRBJ1-1	TGTGCCAGCAGTTCACGACAGGGTTGGAACACTGAAGCTTTCTTT	CASSSRQGWNTEAFF
TRBV5-1	-	TRBJ2-7	TGCGCCAGCACCCTAAGGGAAGGGGAAGCCGAGCAGTACTTC	CASTLREGEAEQYF
TRBV5-8	-	TRBJ2-1	TGTGCCAGCAGCTCCGGGTATGGGACGTACAATGAGCAGTTCTTC	CASSSGYGTYNEQFF
TRBV29-1	-	TRBJ2-7	TGCAGCGTTGCGCCACACACTCCCTACGAGCAGTACTTC	CSVAPHTPYEQYF
TRBV10-3	-	TRBJ1-2	TGTGCCATCAGTGATGGGGGGCCGCGCGGCTACACCTTC	CAISDGGPRGYTF
TRBV5-4	TRBD1	TRBJ2-7	TGTGCCAGCAGCTTGCCGGGACAGGGGGCAAGGGGCGAGCAGTACTTC	CASSLPGQGARGEQYF